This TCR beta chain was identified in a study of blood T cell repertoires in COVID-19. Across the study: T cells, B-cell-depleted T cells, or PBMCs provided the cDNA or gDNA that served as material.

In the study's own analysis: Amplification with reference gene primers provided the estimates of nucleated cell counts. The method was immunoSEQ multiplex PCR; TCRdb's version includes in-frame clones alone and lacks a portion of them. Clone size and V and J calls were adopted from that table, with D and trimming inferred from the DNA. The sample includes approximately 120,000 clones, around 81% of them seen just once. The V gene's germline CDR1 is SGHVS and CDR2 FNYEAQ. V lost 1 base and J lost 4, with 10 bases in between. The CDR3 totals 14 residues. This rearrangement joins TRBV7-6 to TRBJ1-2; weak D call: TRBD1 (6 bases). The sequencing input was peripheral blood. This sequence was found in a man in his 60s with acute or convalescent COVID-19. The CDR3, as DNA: TGTGCCAGCAGCTTAGGGGGGGGGCTCTATGGCTACACCTTC. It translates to CASSLGGGLYGYTF.